The 10 T cell receptor beta chains presented below share a single source sample, sequenced in a study of Tregs in tolerant kidney transplant recipients. Clones were read by immunoSEQ multiplex PCR, and TCRdb kept only the in-frame ones, dropping some. The sample lists roughly 99,000 clones; 93% were seen once. The sample in question was CD4+ T cells from blood, obtained before the transplant. These receptors were collected from a human donor who received a combined kidney and bone marrow transplant.

The gene calls are TRBV27 and TRBJ2-5; D call uncertain. This CDR3 spans 11 amino acids. The V end lost 7 bases, the J end lost 6 bases, and 9 bases lay between the germline ends. Germline assignment: CDR1 MNHEY and CDR2 SMNVEV (reference sequence). CDR3 bases: TGTGCCAGCATTCTACGAAAGACCCAGTACTTC. Encoded protein: CASILRKTQYF.

Worth noting for this clone: No conserved phenylalanine or tryptophan ends this CDR3, so it is likely a read error. The chain is built from TRBV5-1 and TRBJ2-7, with D uncertain. This CDR3 has 14 amino acids. The germline CDR1 and CDR2 sequences are SGHRS and YFSETQ. The V and J ends lost 0 bases and 0 bases respectively, with 7 bases between them. The CDR3: CASSLVYSSYEQYL. In DNA, the CDR3 is TGCGCCAGCAGCTTGGTTTACAGCTCCTACGAGCAGTACCTC.

The J gene is TRBJ1-5, the V gene TRBV19; D is possibly TRBD1 (5 bases). Germline-derived CDR1 and CDR2 are LNHDA and SQIVND (reference sequence). V lost 3 bases and J 5 bases, leaving 11 bases between the germline ends. CDR3 length: 14 residues. This CDR3 is CASSIEQAHQPQHF. The CDR3 DNA reads as TGTGCCAGTAGTATCGAACAGGCCCATCAGCCCCAGCATTTT.

The gene calls are TRBV7-9 and TRBJ2-3; 8 nucleotides line up with TRBD2. This CDR3 comprises 18 residues. Germline assignment: CDR1 SEHNR and CDR2 FQNEAQ (reference sequence). Trimming cost V 4 bases and J 2 bases; bases outside gene matches: 14. CDR3: CASSSGGDGTTYTDTQYF. The DNA of the CDR3 is TGTGCCAGCAGCTCGGGGGGGGATGGGACCACATACACAGATACGCAGTATTTT.

The gene calls are TRBV20-1 and TRBJ2-7; D gene ambiguous. The CDR3 runs to 10 residues. Per germline, CDR1 DFQATT and CDR2 SNEGSKA (reference sequence). Trimming pared 3 bases from V and 6 bases from J, leaving 6 bases between. CDR3 in amino acids: CSASFGEQYF. In nucleotides, the CDR3 is TGCAGTGCTAGTTTCGGCGAGCAGTACTTC.

The chain has TRBV5-6 and TRBJ1-6; 7 bases line up with TRBD1. The CDR3 extends over 17 amino acids. With 0 bases clipped from V and 11 bases from J, the junction kept 14 bases outside the gene matches. Germline V gives CDR1 SGHDT, CDR2 YYEEEE. The CDR3 spells CASSLGTGGWVGPPLHF. CDR3 DNA sequence: TGTGCCAGCAGCTTGGGGACAGGTGGATGGGTGGGACCACCCCTCCACTTT.

This chain joins TRBV19 and TRBJ2-7; a possible D gene is TRBD2 (6 bases). V lost 5 bases and J lost 6, with 11 bases in between. Germline-derived CDR1 and CDR2 are LNHDA and SQIVND (reference sequence). The CDR3 extends over 12 amino acids. CDR3 bases: TGTGCCAGTAGTCGGGAGTATGGCGAGCAGTACTTC. Protein sequence: CASSREYGEQYF.

V is TRBV4-1 and J is TRBJ2-7; 7 bases fit TRBD2. This CDR3 has 18 residues. The germline gives CDR1 MGHRA, CDR2 YSYEKL. The V and J ends lost 0 bases and 6 bases, in that order; junction bases with no gene match: 17. The CDR3 sequence is CASSQDGGVGGRGREQYF. In DNA, the CDR3 is TGCGCCAGCAGCCAAGATGGGGGTGTGGGCGGGAGAGGTCGCGAGCAGTACTTC.

The V gene is TRBV5-6, the J gene TRBJ1-2; D unresolved. The V end lost 0 bases, the J end lost 4 bases, and 4 bases lay between the germline ends. The length of the CDR3 is 12 residues. The germline V gene has CDR1 SGHDT and CDR2 YYEEEE. The CDR3 is CASSLVSYGYTF. The CDR3 nucleotides are TGTGCCAGCAGCTTGGTTAGCTATGGCTACACCTTC.

This chain links TRBV19 with TRBJ1-5, with no clear D. V was trimmed by 6 bases and J by 6 bases, leaving 18 bases between them. Germline V lookup: CDR1 LNHDA, CDR2 SQIVND (reference sequence). The CDR3 is 15 residues long. DNA of the CDR3: TGTGCCAGTAGCACCCCAGGATCCCCCGGTCAGCCCCAGCATTTT. Translation: CASSTPGSPGQPQHF. Looking up the rest from reference TRBV19 and TRBJ1-5 gives the full variable domain: DGGITQSPKYLFRKEGQNVTLSCEQNLNHDAMYWYRQDPGQGLRLIYYSQIVNDFQKGDIAEGYSVSREKKESFPLTVTSAQKNPTAFYLCASSTPGSPGQPQHFGDGTRLSIL.